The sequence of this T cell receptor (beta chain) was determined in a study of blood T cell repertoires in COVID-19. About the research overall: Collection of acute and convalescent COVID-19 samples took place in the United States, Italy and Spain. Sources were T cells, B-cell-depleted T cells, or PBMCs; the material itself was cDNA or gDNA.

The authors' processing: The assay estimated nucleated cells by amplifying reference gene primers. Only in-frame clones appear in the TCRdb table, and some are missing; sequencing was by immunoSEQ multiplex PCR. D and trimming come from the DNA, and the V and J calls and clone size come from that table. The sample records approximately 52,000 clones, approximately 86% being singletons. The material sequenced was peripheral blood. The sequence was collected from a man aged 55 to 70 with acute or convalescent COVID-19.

The CDR3, as DNA: TGTGCCAGCATGAAGGGAGACCCCACCGGGGAGCTGTTTTTT. This codes for CASMKGDPTGELFF. This chain connects TRBV7-9 to TRBJ2-2; a possible D gene is TRBD2 (5 bases). The germline V and J ends were trimmed by 7 bases and 4 bases, with 13 bases remaining between them. This CDR3 comprises 14 residues. Germline V gives CDR1 SEHNR, CDR2 FQNEAQ (reference sequence).